The 3 T cell receptor beta chains below were found in one sample sequenced in a study of T cell repertoires in cytomegalovirus infection. Using its own MiXCR run on the reads, TCRdb lists one record per CDR3 protein. The sample holds around 450,000 distinct CDR3 sequences; 25% to 40% are singletons and the top ten take roughly 13%. The specimen sequenced was PBMCs. These receptors were collected from a human donor in good health (CMV status not recorded). Some clones in this sample may be carry-over from other donors' samples.

This rearrangement joins TRBV6-1 to TRBJ2-1; D gene uncertain. This CDR3 has 16 amino acids. Trimming cost V 7 bases and J 0 bases, with 16 bases left between them. Germline V gene lookup returns CDR1 MNHNS and CDR2 SASEGT. The CDR3 loop reads CASTSEGPSSYNEQFF. The CDR3 DNA reads TGTGCCAGCACCTCGGAAGGCCCGAGCTCCTACAATGAGCAGTTCTTC.

With regard to this clonotype: At one end, the junction sequence differs from germline, possibly due to a read error. The chain recombines TRBV27 with TRBJ1-1; TRBD1 aligns across 11 bases. Germline V gives CDR1 MNHEY, CDR2 SMNVEV (reference sequence). The CDR3 is 15 residues long. CDR3 bases: TGTGCCAGCAGCGAAGCGGGACAGGGGGGAACTGAAGCTTTATTT. Translated: CASSEAGQGGTEALF.

As to this clonotype: A much larger clone differs from this one at a single base, so this may be a read error. This rearrangement joins TRBV7-6 to TRBJ2-3; D might be TRBD2 (6 bases). V was cut by 3 bases and J by 5 bases, with 18 bases left in between. Germline V gene data show CDR1 as SGHVS and CDR2 as FNYEAQ. The CDR3 covers 16 residues. The CDR3 protein is CASSFGLASAGDTQYF. The CDR3 DNA follows: TGTGCCAGCAGCTTCGGTCTAGCGTCGGCGGGAGATACGCAGTATTTT.